These T cell receptor beta chains were read from a single sample in a study of blood T cells in healthy people across ages. TCRdb redid the calling of the 5' RACE reads with MiXCR, one entry per CDR3 protein. The top ten clones hold roughly 3.7% of a sample with under 800,000 distinct CDR3 sequences, more than 20% of them seen once. The sequencing sample was made of blood. The receptor source for this set is a man between 65 and 85 years old in good health. CDR3s include the opening cysteine and the closing phenylalanine or tryptophan. A D gene is named only where the DNA matches it firmly.

TRBV28 | 14 | TRBD2 | CASKTSGFQETQYF
TRBV11-2 | 16 | . | CASSAISGVSGNTIYF
TRBV12-3/TRBV12-4 | 14 | . | CASRDGGVLETQYF
TRBV29-1 | 15 | . | CSVEDLWGVSYEQYF
TRBV28 | 14 | . | CASSGGSLTDTQYF
TRBV7-9 | 19 | TRBD2 | CASSLGETSSGGASDTQYF
TRBV4-3 | 15 | TRBD1 | CASSQWTGDIETQYF
TRBV2 | 15 | TRBD1 | CASSEMSTGTGEQYF
TRBV14 | 16 | . | CASSQVLSSGANVLTF
TRBV28 | 14 | . | CASSLGGEREKLFF
TRBV12-5 | 13 | . | CASGLGNRDTQYF
TRBV15 | 14 | . | CATSRDPGANVLTF
TRBV11-2 | 15 | . | CASSLEPGERNEQFF
TRBV20-1 | 14 | . | CSAREQGPGDTQYF
TRBV7-2 | 13 | TRBD1 | CASSLGQGLEQYF
TRBV28 | 16 | . | CASSSLAGRSTDRQYF
TRBV12-3/TRBV12-4 | 19 | TRBD2 | CASSSAPGLAGGLQETQYF
TRBV5-1 | 13 | . | CASSLSAGTEAFF
TRBV29-1 | 13 | . | CSVDPWGYNEQFF
TRBV5-1 | 16 | . | CASYLDSSSVWNEQFF
TRBV7-2 | 14 | . | CASSPPRDLREAFF
TRBV12-3/TRBV12-4 | 14 | . | CASSLRQTQETQYF
TRBV28 | 13 | . | CASSLPRGYEQYF
TRBV28 | 20 | TRBD2 | CASKITLGAGTSVKDNEQFF
TRBV7-3 | 14 | . | CASSERAGTETQYF
TRBV6-2/TRBV6-3 | 15 | . | CASSRTAKGANVLTF
TRBV6-1 | 14 | . | CASRTAGSSYEQYF
TRBV27 | 13 | . | CASSLAGFDGYTF
TRBV19 | 11 | . | CASSIGDRAFF
TRBV5-1 | 15 | TRBD1 | CASSPGTGLTYEQYF
TRBV5-1 | 13 | TRBD1 | CASSFGQGNIQYF
TRBV4-1 | 15 | TRBD1 | CASQIRTGNTGELFF
TRBV12-3/TRBV12-4 | 15 | TRBD2 | CASTAAGGSYNEQFF
TRBV7-2 | 15 | . | CASSIGGVGQYGYTF
TRBV12-3/TRBV12-4 | 14 | . | CASSTGAADSPLHF
TRBV5-1 | 13 | . | CASSSMSGNTIYF
TRBV28 | 13 | . | CASSLTDFYGYTF
TRBV3-1 | 15 | TRBD2 | CASSQDLSGGETQYF
TRBV29-1 | 13 | . | CSVDRMAEETQYF
TRBV12-3/TRBV12-4 | 15 | . | CASSPHSSGANVLTF
TRBV3-1 | 17 | TRBD2 | CASSQPPGLAGEVNQYF
TRBV6-2/TRBV6-3 | 16 | TRBD1 | CASSYLPGTGHQPQHF
TRBV27 | 15 | . | CASSFRRGLNNEQFF
TRBV7-2 | 14 | . | CASSFPEGNQPQHF
TRBV11-2 | 14 | . | CASSLGVAGEKLFF
TRBV12-3/TRBV12-4 | 14 | . | CASSLEQPYNEQYF
TRBV5-6 | 15 | . | CASSLEGGANNEQFF
TRBV11-3 | 15 | TRBD2 | CASSLDPSGYNEQFF
TRBV7-9 | 14 | . | CASSLALMEYGYTF